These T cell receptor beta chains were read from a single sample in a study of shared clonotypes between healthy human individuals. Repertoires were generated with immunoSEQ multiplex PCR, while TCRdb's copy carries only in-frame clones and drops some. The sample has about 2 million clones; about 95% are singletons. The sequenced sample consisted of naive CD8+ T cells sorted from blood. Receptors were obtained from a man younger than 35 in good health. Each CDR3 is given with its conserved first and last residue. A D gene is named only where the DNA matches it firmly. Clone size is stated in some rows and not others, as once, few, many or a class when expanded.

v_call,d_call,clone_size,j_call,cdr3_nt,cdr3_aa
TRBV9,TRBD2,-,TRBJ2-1,TGTGCCAGCAGCGTAGACCTAGCGGTCGATGAGCAGTTCTTC,CASSVDLAVDEQFF
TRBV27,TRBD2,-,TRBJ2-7,TGTGCCAGCAGTTTACAACCAGCGGGGCTCTCCTACGAGCAGTACTTC,CASSLQPAGLSYEQYF
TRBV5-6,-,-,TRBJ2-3,TGTGCCAGCACCCAATCGGGGTCCTGGACTAACACAGATACGCAGTATTTT,CASTQSGSWTNTDTQYF
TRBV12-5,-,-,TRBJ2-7,TGTGCTAGTGGTTTGTTACAGGGACACTCCTACGAGCAGTACTTC,CASGLLQGHSYEQYF
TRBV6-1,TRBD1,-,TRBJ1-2,TGTGCCAGCAACCCCGACAGGGGATATGGCTACACCTTC,CASNPDRGYGYTF
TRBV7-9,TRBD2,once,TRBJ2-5,TGTGCCAGCAGCCCTCCGGCGGGGGGGGAGACCCAGTACTTC,CASSPPAGGETQYF
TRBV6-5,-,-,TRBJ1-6,TGTGCCAGCAGTTACAGGGAAGGGGGGTCACCCCTCCACTTT,CASSYREGGSPLHF
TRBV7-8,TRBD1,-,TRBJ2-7,TGTGCCAGCAGAGAAGAACAGGGGGCAGCCTACGAGCAGTACTTC,CASREEQGAAYEQYF
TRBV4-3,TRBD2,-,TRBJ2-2,TGCGCCAGCAGCCAAGATGAACTAGCGGCGAACACCGGGGAGCTGTTTTTT,CASSQDELAANTGELFF
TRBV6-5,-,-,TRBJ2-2,TGTGCCAGCAGTTACACGACCCCGAGCACCGGGGAGCTGTTTTTT,CASSYTTPSTGELFF
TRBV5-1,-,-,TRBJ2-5,TGCGCCAGCAGCTTGGGGCCTGGGGCCCAAGAGACCCAGTACTTC,CASSLGPGAQETQYF
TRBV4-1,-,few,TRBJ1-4,TGCGCCAGCAGCTCACGGACCGGGGTGGAAAAACTGTTTTTT,CASSSRTGVEKLFF
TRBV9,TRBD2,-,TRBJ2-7,TGTGCCAGCAGCTTGGGGGGACTAGCTGGTTACGAGCAGTACTTC,CASSLGGLAGYEQYF
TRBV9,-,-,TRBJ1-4,TGTGCCAGCAGCGACTCAGGGAGAGGTAATGAAAAACTGTTTTTT,CASSDSGRGNEKLFF